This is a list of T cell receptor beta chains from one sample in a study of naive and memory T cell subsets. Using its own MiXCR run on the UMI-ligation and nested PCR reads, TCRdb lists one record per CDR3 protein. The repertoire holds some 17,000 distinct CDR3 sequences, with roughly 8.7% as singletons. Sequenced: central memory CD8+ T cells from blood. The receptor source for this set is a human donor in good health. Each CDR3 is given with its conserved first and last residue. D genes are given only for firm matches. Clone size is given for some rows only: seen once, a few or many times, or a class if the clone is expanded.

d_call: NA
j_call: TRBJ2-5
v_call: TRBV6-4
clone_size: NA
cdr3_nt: TGTGCCAGCAGCGCCGACAGCCAAGAGACCCAGTACTTC
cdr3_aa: CASSADSQETQYF

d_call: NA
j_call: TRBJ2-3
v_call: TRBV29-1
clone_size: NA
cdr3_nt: TGCAGCGTTGAAGCCGGGACCCTTATCCGTACAGATACGCAGTATTTT
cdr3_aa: CSVEAGTLIRTDTQYF

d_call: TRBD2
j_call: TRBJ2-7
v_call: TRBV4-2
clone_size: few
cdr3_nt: TGTGCCAGCAGCCAAAATCGGGGGGGCCGGGACGAGCAGTACTTC
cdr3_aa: CASSQNRGGRDEQYF

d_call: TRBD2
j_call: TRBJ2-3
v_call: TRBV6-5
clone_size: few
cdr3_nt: TGTGCCAGCGGGAGGGGACTAGCGGGGACAGATACGCAGTATTTT
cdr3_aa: CASGRGLAGTDTQYF

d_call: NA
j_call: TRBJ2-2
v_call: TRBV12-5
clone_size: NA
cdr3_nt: TGTGCTAGTGCGAAGGACTCGCGAGGAGGTTACACCGGGGAGCTGTTTTTT
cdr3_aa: CASAKDSRGGYTGELFF

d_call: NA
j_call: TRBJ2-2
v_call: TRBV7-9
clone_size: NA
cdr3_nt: TGTGCCAGCAGCTGGGGTCCGGGATTAACCGGGGAGCTGTTTTTT
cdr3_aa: CASSWGPGLTGELFF

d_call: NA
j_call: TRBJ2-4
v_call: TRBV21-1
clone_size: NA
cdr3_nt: TGTGCCAGCACCCGACTTTCCCTAGACAGGGACAAGCCTATAGCCAAAAACATTCAGTACTTC
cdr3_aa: CASTRLSLDRDKPIAKNIQYF

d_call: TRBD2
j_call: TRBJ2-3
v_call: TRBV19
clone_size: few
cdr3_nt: TGTGCCAGTAGTATCGGCCTAGCGGGCACAGATACGCAGTATTTT
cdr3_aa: CASSIGLAGTDTQYF

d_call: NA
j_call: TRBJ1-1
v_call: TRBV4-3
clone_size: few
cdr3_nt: TGCGCCAGCAGCCAAGTGGGGCAGAACACTGAAGCTTTCTTT
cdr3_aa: CASSQVGQNTEAFF

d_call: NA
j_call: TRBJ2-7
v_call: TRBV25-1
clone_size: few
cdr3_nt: TGTGCCAGCAGTGGGGGACGGCAGGCTCCAACGCGGGAGCAGTACTTC
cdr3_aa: CASSGGRQAPTREQYF

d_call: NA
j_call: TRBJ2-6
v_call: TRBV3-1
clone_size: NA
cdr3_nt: TGTGCCAGCAGCCCAGACCCTGGGGCCAACGTCCTGACTTTC
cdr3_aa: CASSPDPGANVLTF

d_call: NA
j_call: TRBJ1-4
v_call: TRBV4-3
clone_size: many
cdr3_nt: TGCGCCAGCAGCCAAGATATAGGATCGGCTAATGAAAAACTGTTTTTT
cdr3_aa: CASSQDIGSANEKLFF

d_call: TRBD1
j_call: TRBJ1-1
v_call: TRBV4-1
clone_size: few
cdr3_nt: TGCGCCAGCAGCCCCACCGGGACAGGGGCATTGAACACTGAAGCTTTCTTT
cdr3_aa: CASSPTGTGALNTEAFF

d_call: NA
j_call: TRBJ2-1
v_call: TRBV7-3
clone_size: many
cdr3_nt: TGTGCCAGCAGCTTAACGTTAGCCGGTCGATACAATGAGCAGTTCTTC
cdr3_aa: CASSLTLAGRYNEQFF

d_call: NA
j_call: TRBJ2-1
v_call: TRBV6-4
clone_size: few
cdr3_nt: TGTGCCAGCAGTATAATTCCCGGAAATGAGCAGTTCTTC
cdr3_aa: CASSIIPGNEQFF

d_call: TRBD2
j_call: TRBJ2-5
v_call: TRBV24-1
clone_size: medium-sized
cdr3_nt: TGTGCCACCAGCGGAGCGGGAGAGGTAGAGACCCAGTACTTC
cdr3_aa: CATSGAGEVETQYF

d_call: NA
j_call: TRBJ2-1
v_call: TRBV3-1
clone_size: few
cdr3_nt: TGTGCCAGCAGCGTAGCGGAACACAATGAGCAGTTCTTC
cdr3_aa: CASSVAEHNEQFF

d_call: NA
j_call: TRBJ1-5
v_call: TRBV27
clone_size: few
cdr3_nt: TGTGCCAGCAGTTTATCGAAGAATCAGCCCCAGCATTTT
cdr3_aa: CASSLSKNQPQHF

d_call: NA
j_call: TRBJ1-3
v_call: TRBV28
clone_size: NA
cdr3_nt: TGTGCCAGCAGTTTGGTAGGGACATACTCTGGAAACACCATATATTTT
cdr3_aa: CASSLVGTYSGNTIYF

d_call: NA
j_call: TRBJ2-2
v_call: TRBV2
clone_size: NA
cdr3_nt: TGTGCCAGCAGACCAGGGGGAGGGCCCGGGGAGCTGTTTTTT
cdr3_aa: CASRPGGGPGELFF

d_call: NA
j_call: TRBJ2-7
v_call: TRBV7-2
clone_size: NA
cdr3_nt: TGTGCCAGCAGCCCTGGGGCCAGCTACGAGCAGTACTTC
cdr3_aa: CASSPGASYEQYF

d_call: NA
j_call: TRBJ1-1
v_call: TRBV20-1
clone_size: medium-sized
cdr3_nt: TGCAGTGCTAGAGGGGGAGAAGGGGACACTGAAGCTTTCTTT
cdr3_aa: CSARGGEGDTEAFF

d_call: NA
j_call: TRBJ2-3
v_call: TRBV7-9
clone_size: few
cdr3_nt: TGTGCCAGCAGCTTATTTGGGGGAGATACGCAGTATTTT
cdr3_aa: CASSLFGGDTQYF

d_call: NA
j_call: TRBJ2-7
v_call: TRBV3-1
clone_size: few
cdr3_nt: TGTGCCAGCAGCCCCCTAGGAGGGGACAACGAGCAGTACTTC
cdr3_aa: CASSPLGGDNEQYF

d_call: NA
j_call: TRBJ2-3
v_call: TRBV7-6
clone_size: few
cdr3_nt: TGTGCCAGCAGCCCCAGTGGTGGGGGAGGCTCAGATACGCAGTATTTT
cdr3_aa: CASSPSGGGGSDTQYF

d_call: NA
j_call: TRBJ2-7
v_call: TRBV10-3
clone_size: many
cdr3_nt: TGTGCCATCAGTGAGGTCGACAGCGGTGCCCCCTACGAGCAGTACTTC
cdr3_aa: CAISEVDSGAPYEQYF

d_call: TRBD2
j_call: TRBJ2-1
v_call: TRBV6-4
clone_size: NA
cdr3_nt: TGTGCCAGCACCGATACTAGCGGGGGGCCTACCGTGCAGTTCTTC
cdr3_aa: CASTDTSGGPTVQFF

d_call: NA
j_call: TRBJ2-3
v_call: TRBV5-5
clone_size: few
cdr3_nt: TGTGCCAGCAGCCTGTCGCAGCCGACCATCACAGATACGCAGTATTTT
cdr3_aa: CASSLSQPTITDTQYF

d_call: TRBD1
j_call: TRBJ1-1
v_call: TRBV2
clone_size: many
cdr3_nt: TGTGCCAGCATGGGACAGTTCATGAACACTGAAGCTTTCTTT
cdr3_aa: CASMGQFMNTEAFF

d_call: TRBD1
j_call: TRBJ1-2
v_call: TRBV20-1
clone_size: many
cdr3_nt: TGCAGTGCTAATTTCAGACAGGGGGGGGATGGCTACACCTTC
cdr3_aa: CSANFRQGGDGYTF